Shown below are 10 T cell receptor beta chains from a single sample sequenced in a study of blood T cell repertoires in COVID-19 (dated by TCRdb to about 2020). Receptors were amplified or captured by the immunoSEQ multiplex PCR assay. TCRdb took over this immuneACCESS table, retaining in-frame rearrangements with V and J assigned. Such tables are incomplete; in checked studies, under half of the missing clones stem from an unresolved V gene, and the remainder is unexplained. This sample holds tens of thousands of clones; approximately 88% were observed only once. Of the sample, about 16% falls within the top ten clones. The sample taken for sequencing was peripheral blood. All receptors derive from a man in his 60s with COVID-19, enrolled during active disease.

The chain carries TRBV18 and TRBJ2-1; 12 bases agree with TRBD2. V dropped 4 bases and J dropped 4; count of bases not matched to a gene: 2. Germline V gene sequence: CDR1 KGHSH, CDR2 LQKENI. The CDR3 contains 15 residues. The CDR3 DNA reads TGTGCCAGCTCACTGGGACTAGCGGGTTACAATGAGCAGTTCTTC. Protein: CASSLGLAGYNEQFF.

The V call is TRBV9, the J call TRBJ2-2, with 8 bases identical to TRBD2. Germline V CDR1 and CDR2: SGDLS, YYNGEE. The CDR3 runs 17 residues. V lost 0 bases, J lost 6 bases, and 10 bases stayed unmatched. This CDR3 reads CASSVGPSGREAGELFF. The CDR3 DNA sequence: TGTGCCAGCAGCGTAGGGCCGAGCGGGAGAGAGGCCGGGGAGCTGTTTTTT.

In this sample, this clone turned up a few times. CDR3 coding DNA: TGTGCCAGCAGTTTACCCACCGAATCCGAGGGCGAGCAGTACTTC. Translated: CASSLPTESEGEQYF. This chain uses TRBV28 with TRBJ2-7; a possible D gene is TRBD2 (5 bases). This CDR3 has 15 residues. CDR1 and CDR2 (germline): MDHEN, SYDVKM. Trimming pared 2 bases from V and 6 bases from J, leaving 17 bases between.

The J gene is TRBJ2-5, the V gene TRBV30, with 10 bases lining up with TRBD1. The germline CDR1 and CDR2 sequences are GTSNPN and SVGIG (reference sequence). This CDR3 is built from 15 residues. V lost 4 bases and J lost 1; bases outside the gene matches: 6. The CDR3 nucleotides read TGTGCCTGGACCTTTGGACAGGGGGTCCAAGAGACCCAGTACTTC. Amino acid sequence: CAWTFGQGVQETQYF.

The chain couples TRBV2 to TRBJ1-5; perhaps TRBD1 as D (5 bases). Germline loops: CDR1 SNHLY, CDR2 FYNNEI. V lost 0 bases and J lost 7, with 13 bases in between. The CDR3 extends over 15 amino acids. This CDR3 is CASSEAHQGSQPQHF. The DNA for the CDR3 is TGTGCCAGCAGTGAAGCGCATCAGGGATCCCAGCCCCAGCATTTT.

This clone was recorded only once. This chain connects TRBV30 to TRBJ1-2, with 9 nucleotides matching TRBD1. CDR3 length: 14 residues. V shed 1 base, J shed 5 bases, and the junction held 5 bases outside the gene matches. The germline V gene encodes CDR1 GTSNPN and CDR2 SVGIG (reference sequence). CDR3 in DNA: TGTGCCTGGAGTGCCCAGACAGGGGGTTATGGCTACACCTTC. Its protein is CAWSAQTGGYGYTF.

Of note for this clone: The same CDR3 is also encoded by other DNA sequences in this sample. The chain employs TRBV5-1 and TRBJ1-4; possible D gene TRBD1, 6 bases. V lost 0 bases, J lost 0 bases, and 6 bases lay in between. The CDR3 contains 15 residues. CDR1 is SGHRS and CDR2 is YFSETQ in the germline V gene. The DNA of the CDR3 is TGCGCCAGCAGCTTGGAGGGGGCAACTAATGAAAAACTGTTTTTT. Protein sequence: CASSLEGATNEKLFF. Complete variable domain (other parts from reference TRBV5-1 and TRBJ1-4): KAGVTQTPRYLIKTRGQQVTLSCSPISGHRSVSWYQQTPGQGLQFLFEYFSETQRNKGNFPGRFSGRQFSNSRSEMNVSTLELGDSALYLCASSLEGATNEKLFFGSGTQLSVL.

The V and J genes are TRBV4-1 and TRBJ2-7; weak D call: TRBD1 (6 bases). The V gene lost 1 base and the J gene lost 2 bases, with 12 bases spanning the gap. The germline CDR1 and CDR2 sequences are MGHRA and YSYEKL. The CDR3 runs 15 residues. This CDR3 is CASSQAGTPAYEQYF. The CDR3, as DNA: TGCGCCAGCAGCCAAGCCGGGACACCGGCCTACGAGCAGTACTTC.

This clone was observed a single time. The chain carries TRBV6-5 and TRBJ2-7; a possible D gene is TRBD2 (5 bases). Germline V gene sequence: CDR1 MNHEY, CDR2 SVGAGI. Trimming shortened V by 6 bases and J by 0 bases, and 12 bases separated the two germline ends. The CDR3 extends over 14 amino acids. CDR3 nucleotides: TGTGCCAGCAGGTATGACGGGGACTCCTACGAGCAGTACTTC. Its translation is CASRYDGDSYEQYF.

This chain joins TRBV30 and TRBJ2-7; 7 positions match TRBD2. Germline V gene data show CDR1 as GTSNPN and CDR2 as SVGIG (reference sequence). The length of the CDR3 is 13 residues. V shed 3 bases and J 4 bases; nucleotides not matched to a gene: 6. The CDR3 spells CAWSPGLPYEQYF. CDR3 sequence (DNA): TGTGCCTGGAGCCCGGGACTACCGTACGAGCAGTACTTC.